This TCR beta chain stems from a study of blood T cell repertoires in COVID-19. The overall study: Acute-phase and convalescent COVID-19 samples originated in the United States, Italy and Spain.

Some clones are missing from TCRdb's copy, which holds only in-frame ones; the method was immunoSEQ multiplex PCR. Counted here are more than 45,000 clones, more than 85% occurring once; the ten biggest clones make up roughly 9.7%. Sequenced: peripheral blood. The receptor comes from a woman of 80 years or more with acute or convalescent COVID-19.

The chain's CDR3 is CAWSEQGGNNQPQHF. The CDR3 DNA is TGTGCCTGGAGTGAACAGGGGGGAAACAATCAGCCCCAGCATTTT. The V call is TRBV30, the J call TRBJ1-5; TRBD1 agrees at 8 bases. Germline CDR1 GTSNPN, CDR2 SVGIG (reference sequence). The CDR3 is made up of 15 amino acids. With 1 base clipped from V and 3 bases from J, the junction kept 5 bases outside the gene matches. Full variable domain (outside the CDR3, taken from reference TRBV30 and TRBJ1-5): SQTIHQWPATLVQPVGSPLSLECTVEGTSNPNLYWYRQAAGRGLQLLFYSVGIGQISSEVPQNLSASRPQDRQFILSSKKLLLSDSGFYLCAWSEQGGNNQPQHFGDGTRLSIL.